Included here is one T cell receptor beta chain sequence, with context. Other nucleotide sequences from this sample produce the same CDR3. V lost 4 bases and J lost 2; bases outside the gene matches: 4. CDR3 size: 14 residues. Looked up from germline, CDR1 is LNHDA and CDR2 is SQIVND (reference sequence). Original processing methods: Amplification of reference gene primers was used by the study to estimate nucleated cell counts. Using immunoSEQ multiplex PCR, the repertoire was profiled, and TCRdb retains in-frame clones only, with some absent. That table supplies the V and J calls and clone size; D and trimming were determined from the DNA. The sample lists 150,000 to 200,000 clones, under 85% occurring once. This entry comes from a study of blood T cell repertoires in COVID-19. On the study more broadly: Samples came from the United States, Italy and Spain, spanning acute and convalescent COVID-19. Sample material is recorded as cDNA or gDNA derived from T cells, B-cell-depleted T cells, or PBMCs.

The sample consisted of peripheral blood. The TCR was taken from a woman older than 75 with acute or convalescent COVID-19. The rearrangement uses TRBV19 and TRBJ1-2; 7 positions match TRBD1. CDR3 sequence: CASSTTGVNYGYTF. The CDR3 DNA follows: TGTGCCAGTAGTACCACAGGGGTCAACTATGGCTACACCTTC.